This T cell receptor (beta chain) was documented in a study of cytomegalovirus exposure and HLA in healthy donors. The CDR3 is 15 residues long. V trimming: 3 bases; J trimming: 2 bases; junction bases outside the gene matches: 1. The germline V gene encodes CDR1 LNHDA and CDR2 SQIVND (reference sequence). The PCR used 60 Vbeta and 13 Jbeta primers. Profiling relied on immunoSEQ multiplex PCR, and the TCRdb table lists in-frame clones only, not all of them. The sample holds under 150,000 clones, 80% seen once. This clone came up a few times. The TCR originated in a male donor in good health and CMV-seronegative. Sequenced sample: PBMCs. This chain connects TRBV19 to TRBJ2-6, with 7 bases aligning to TRBD1. CDR3 nucleotide sequence: TGTGCCAGTAGTATCGGGACAGCTGGGGCCAACGTCCTGACTTTC. Encoded protein: CASSIGTAGANVLTF. The variable domain in full, completed from reference TRBV19 and TRBJ2-6, reads DGGITQSPKYLFRKEGQNVTLSCEQNLNHDAMYWYRQDPGQGLRLIYYSQIVNDFQKGDIAEGYSVSREKKESFPLTVTSAQKNPTAFYLCASSIGTAGANVLTFGAGSRLTVL.